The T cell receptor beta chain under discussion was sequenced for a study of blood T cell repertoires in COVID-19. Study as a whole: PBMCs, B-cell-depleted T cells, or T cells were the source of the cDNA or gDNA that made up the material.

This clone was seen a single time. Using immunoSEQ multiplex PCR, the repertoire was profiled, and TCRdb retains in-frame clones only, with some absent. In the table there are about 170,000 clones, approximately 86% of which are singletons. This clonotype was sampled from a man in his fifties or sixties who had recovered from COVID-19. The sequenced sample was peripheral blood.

The CDR3: CASSKDRGETQYF. For the CDR3, the DNA is TGCGCCAGCAGTAAGGACAGGGGAGAGACCCAGTACTTC. The chain joins TRBV10-1 to TRBJ2-5, with 9 bases lining up with TRBD1. V shed 5 bases and J 4 bases; nucleotides not matched to a gene: 2. The CDR3 is made up of 13 amino acids. Germline V gene data show CDR1 as WNHNN and CDR2 as SYGVQD (reference sequence).